One sample yielded the 26 T cell receptor beta chains listed below, sequenced in a study of T-cell reconstitution after alpha-beta-depleted transplantation in children (TCRdb year 2016). Library construction relied on PCR. Sequencing instrument: Illumina HiSeq 2500. TCR libraries were prepared with molecular barcoding, using unique molecular identifiers to normalize TCRbeta repertoire quantification. TCRdb applied fastp at Q25 and MiXCR to the public reads, then kept only in-frame beta chains. Under each unique CDR3 protein, matching rows form one entry showing the most common genes and DNA. The sample table shows tens of thousands of distinct CDR3 sequences, and less than 6% are seen once. In total, the top ten clones hold 30% to 35% of the sample. The time point tag for this specimen amounts to: day 60 (about 2 months) after transplantation. The treatment or condition label on this specimen signifies: allogeneic hematopoietic cell transplantation with graft depleted of TCRalphabeta T cells and CD19 B cells.

Material: PBMCs, mostly from graft donor cells, obtained 60 days after TCRalphabeta/CD19-depleted stem cell transplant. Source of these receptors: a female patient aged 2 to 10 who had a stem cell transplant for aplastic anemia, so the T cells may come from the graft donor.

This clonotype appeared many times. This chain connects TRBV7-2 to TRBJ2-1, with TRBD1 matching 8 bases. The CDR3 consists of 15 residues. V was pared by 1 base and J by 3 bases, with 2 bases of the junction left unmatched. Germline CDR1 is SGHTA and CDR2 is FQGNSA. In nucleotides, the CDR3 is TGTGCCAGCAGCTTAGGGACAGGGAGCTACAATGAGCAGTTCTTC. Translated, it gives CASSLGTGSYNEQFF. Full variable domain (remainder filled in from reference TRBV7-2 and TRBJ2-1): GAGVSQSPSNKVTEKGKDVELRCDPISGHTALYWYRQSLGQGLEFLIYFQGNSAPDKSGLPSDRFSAERTGGSVSTLTIQRTQQEDSAVYLCASSLGTGSYNEQFFGPGTRLTVL.

The table lists this clonotype with a few counts. V gene TRBV4-1 combines with J gene TRBJ1-6; D not certain. This CDR3 spans 17 amino acids. V lost 0 bases and J 8 bases, leaving 17 bases between the germline ends. CDR1 and CDR2 (germline): MGHRA, YSYEKL. The CDR3 protein is CASSQERLGISYSPLHF. In nucleotides, the CDR3 is TGCGCCAGCAGCCAAGAACGACTCGGCATCTCATATTCACCCCTCCACTTT.

This clonotype was seen at least ten times. The CDR3 sequence is CASSLASGQGIYGYTF. DNA of the CDR3: TGTGCCAGCAGTTTAGCTTCGGGACAGGGGATCTATGGCTACACCTTC. The V and J genes are TRBV28 and TRBJ1-2; 10 nucleotides align to TRBD1. The V segment lost 2 bases and the J segment 4 bases; nucleotides outside the gene matches: 7. The germline gives CDR1 MDHEN, CDR2 SYDVKM. This CDR3 is 16 amino acids long.

This clonotype was observed many times. The gene calls are TRBV29-1 and TRBJ2-5; D possibly corresponds to TRBD2 (6 bases). Germline values: CDR1 SQVTM, CDR2 ANQGSEA. The CDR3 loop spans 14 amino acids. Trimming cost V 4 bases and J 0 bases, with 12 bases left between them. This CDR3 is CSVGVSGYQETQYF. The CDR3 bases are TGCAGCGTTGGGGTCAGCGGGTACCAAGAGACCCAGTACTTC.

This clonotype was seen at least ten times. The chain links TRBV7-8 to TRBJ1-5; D unclear. Trimming cost V 2 bases and J 4 bases, with 6 bases left between them. The CDR3 spans 13 residues. Germline loops: CDR1 SGHVS, CDR2 FQNEAQ. DNA for the CDR3: TGTGCCAGCAGCTTATTTAGAAATCAGCCCCAGCATTTT. Translated, it gives CASSLFRNQPQHF.

V usage is TRBV20-1 and J usage is TRBJ2-5, with D hard to call. From germline, CDR1 is DFQATT and CDR2 SNEGSKA (reference sequence). V shed 3 bases and J shed 7 bases, with 12 bases lying between them. The CDR3 spans 12 residues. The CDR3 DNA follows: TGCAGTGCTAGTCGGGTATACGGGACCCAGTACTTC. Translated: CSASRVYGTQYF.

Notes on this clonotype: This sequence may be a read error, since a much larger clone differs from it by one base. This chain links TRBV5-1 with TRBJ2-7; 7 bases are shared with TRBD2. Germline V gives CDR1 SGHRS, CDR2 YFSETQ. The CDR3 consists of 13 residues. J gave up 10 bases and V 0 bases, and 7 bases lay outside the gene matches. The CDR3, as DNA: TGCGCCAGCAGCTTGGGTGGCGGGAGCGACCAGTACTTC. Its protein is CASSLGGGSDQYF.

This clonotype was picked up many times. The genes are TRBV5-6 and TRBJ1-2, with D unresolved. Trimming shortened V by 1 base and J by 8 bases, and 12 bases separated the two germline ends. The CDR3 length is 13 residues. The V gene's germline CDR1 is SGHDT and CDR2 YYEEEE. For the CDR3, the DNA is TGTGCCAGCAGCTTGAGGGCAGAGCCCGGCTACACCTTC. This gives the protein CASSLRAEPGYTF.

This clonotype was observed a handful of times. The J gene is TRBJ1-1, the V gene TRBV19; weak D call: TRBD1 (5 bases). The CDR3 runs 14 residues. Germline V gene sequence: CDR1 LNHDA, CDR2 SQIVND (reference sequence). Trimming took off 3 bases at V and 3 bases at J, with 11 bases between the two ends. The CDR3 nucleotides read TGTGCCAGTAGTATGTCGGGGCCATACACTGAAGCTTTCTTT. The encoded protein is CASSMSGPYTEAFF.

This clonotype was recorded at least ten times. V gene TRBV20-1 combines with J gene TRBJ1-6; D ambiguous. Germline V gene lookup returns CDR1 DFQATT and CDR2 SNEGSKA (reference sequence). This CDR3 is 13 amino acids long. V was shortened by 4 bases and J by 10 bases, with 14 bases between the two germline ends. Written as DNA, the CDR3 is TGCAGTGCTACTAGGTCAGGTGGATCACCCCTCCACTTT. It encodes CSATRSGGSPLHF.

This chain links TRBV11-2 with TRBJ1-4; TRBD1 might be the D (6 bases). CDR3 length equals 14 residues. Trimming stripped 0 bases from V and 8 bases from J, with 10 bases between. Germline V gene data show CDR1 as SGHAT and CDR2 as FQNNGV. The CDR3 spells CASSLDRGGEKLFF. In nucleotides, the CDR3 is TGTGCCAGCAGCTTAGACAGGGGAGGGGAAAAACTGTTTTTT.

The table lists this clonotype with many counts. The CDR3 DNA is TGTGCCAGCAGCGTAGCTACCCCGCTGGTGAGTTCTTTCACCGGGGAGCTGTTTTTT. It encodes CASSVATPLVSSFTGELFF. This chain uses TRBV9 with TRBJ2-2; D unresolved. The CDR3 length is 19 residues. CDR1 is SGDLS and CDR2 is YYNGEE in the germline V gene. Trimming stripped 0 bases from V and 4 bases from J, with 22 bases between. Supplemented by reference TRBV9 and TRBJ2-2, the full variable domain reads DSGVTQTPKHLITATGQRVTLRCSPRSGDLSVYWYQQSLDQGLQFLIQYYNGEERAKGNILERFSAQQFPDLHSELNLSSLELGDSALYFCASSVATPLVSSFTGELFFGEGSRLTVL.

This clonotype has a count of ten or more. The J gene is TRBJ2-5, the V gene TRBV20-1; 7 bases are shared with TRBD1. The germline V gene has CDR1 DFQATT and CDR2 SNEGSKA (reference sequence). The CDR3 is made up of 16 amino acids. V was clipped by 3 bases and J by 4 bases; unmatched bases: 14. CDR3 loop: CSARRQGRSKGETQYF. The CDR3 nucleotides read TGCAGTGCTAGGCGACAGGGAAGATCCAAGGGAGAGACCCAGTACTTC.

In its sample, this clonotype was seen a few times. This rearrangement joins TRBV20-1 to TRBJ2-1, with 7 nucleotides matching TRBD2. Germline assignment: CDR1 DFQATT and CDR2 SNEGSKA (reference sequence). The CDR3 sequence is 16 residues long. The V gene end was trimmed by 1 base and the J gene end by 4 bases; junction bases not matched to a gene: 10. This chain's CDR3 is CSARVAPSGFYNEQFF. In DNA, the CDR3 is TGCAGTGCTAGAGTGGCGCCTAGCGGTTTTTACAATGAGCAGTTCTTC.

This clonotype was detected ten times or more. The chain links TRBV2 to TRBJ1-2; 8 bases are shared with TRBD1. V shed 10 bases and J 0 bases; nucleotides not matched to a gene: 13. Germline V CDR1 and CDR2: SNHLY, FYNNEI. The CDR3 is made up of 16 amino acids. The CDR3 nucleotides read TGTGCCAACCCCTTAAGTAGGGACAGGCCTAACTATGGCTACACCTTC. It encodes CANPLSRDRPNYGYTF.

In its sample, this clonotype was seen many times. The chain carries TRBV5-5 and TRBJ2-7; 11 bases align to TRBD2. Trimming cost V 7 bases and J 5 bases; bases outside gene matches: 8. Germline loops: CDR1 SGHKS, CDR2 YYEKEE (reference sequence). The CDR3 spans 14 residues. As DNA, the CDR3 is TGTGCCAGCGGGATAGCGGGAGGGCCTAACGAGCAGTACTTC. Amino acids: CASGIAGGPNEQYF.

The V call is TRBV24-1, the J call TRBJ2-5; TRBD1 agrees at 8 bases. Trimming removed 12 bases from V and 5 bases from J; junction bases left unmatched: 22. Germline V gives CDR1 KGHDR, CDR2 SFDVKD. This CDR3 is built from 17 residues. CDR3: CAADPPDRGEVGETQYF. The CDR3 DNA follows: TGTGCCGCCGACCCACCTGACAGGGGAGAGGTTGGGGAGACCCAGTACTTC.

This clonotype was picked up many times. The chain recombines TRBV5-1 with TRBJ1-1, with a tentative D call TRBD1 (6 bases). Trimming stripped 4 bases from V and 1 base from J, with 11 bases between. There are 14 residues in the CDR3. Per the germline V gene, CDR1 is SGHRS and CDR2 is YFSETQ. The CDR3 nucleotides are TGCGCCAGCAGCCCGTCGACAGGGAACACTGAAGCTTTCTTT. This sequence encodes CASSPSTGNTEAFF.

This clonotype was detected a few times. The V gene is TRBV4-2, the J gene TRBJ2-2, with 11 bases aligning to TRBD2. Trimming removed 1 base from V and 6 bases from J; junction bases left unmatched: 4. Germline values: CDR1 LGHNA, CDR2 YNFKEQ. The CDR3 totals 16 residues. CDR3 nucleotide sequence: TGTGCCAGCAGCCAAGCCTTAGCGGGAGGGCCCGGGGAGCTGTTTTTT. The encoded protein is CASSQALAGGPGELFF.

As concerns this clonotype: A much larger clone lies one base from this, so it may be a read error. This CDR3 reads CASSPLEASGHHWNIPYF. The CDR3 bases are TGTGCCAGCAGTCCCCTCGAGGCTAGCGGACACCACTGGAACATTCCGTACTTC. J is TRBJ2-4 and V is TRBV6-7, with 7 bases fitting TRBD2. TRBV6-7 is an open reading frame whose function is uncertain. This CDR3 region has 18 residues.

This clonotype was detected many times. The chain employs TRBV11-2 and TRBJ2-1; the match to TRBD2 covers 10 bases. Trimming cost V 0 bases and J 7 bases; bases outside gene matches: 15. Germline CDR1 SGHAT, CDR2 FQNNGV. The CDR3 extends over 19 amino acids. The CDR3 coding sequence is TGTGCCAGCAGCTTAGATGGGAGCGGGGGGGCCGTTCGGATGAATGAGCAGTTCTTC. This gives the protein CASSLDGSGGAVRMNEQFF.

This clonotype has a count of ten or more. The rearrangement links TRBV5-1 to TRBJ1-1; TRBD1 might be the D (5 bases). Germline assignment: CDR1 SGHRS and CDR2 YFSETQ. The CDR3 has 13 residues. V was pared by 4 bases and J by 3 bases, with 10 bases between. CDR3 protein: CASSPTGHTEAFF. For the CDR3, the DNA is TGCGCCAGCAGCCCCACGGGGCACACTGAAGCTTTCTTT.

This clonotype was seen many times. This chain links TRBV6-2 or TRBV6-3 with TRBJ2-5; no firm D call. With 6 bases removed from V and 3 bases from J, the gap between germline ends came to 17 bases. The V gene's germline CDR1 is MNHEY and CDR2 SVGEGT. The CDR3 runs to 15 residues. This CDR3 reads CASSHDSSLEETQYF. The CDR3 nucleotides read TGTGCCAGCAGCCACGACTCATCCCTAGAAGAGACCCAGTACTTC.

The chain combines TRBV20-1 with TRBJ1-1; TRBD1 is a possible D gene (5 bases). There are 12 residues in the CDR3. Germline CDR1 reads DFQATT; CDR2 reads SNEGSKA (reference sequence). Written as DNA, the CDR3 is TGCAGATACCAGGGTAGGAACACTGAAGCTTTCTTT. Translated, it gives CRYQGRNTEAFF.

This clonotype was detected many times. The chain links TRBV5-1 to TRBJ2-1, with 11 bases fitting TRBD2. This CDR3 has 15 amino acids. V trimming: 0 bases; J trimming: 10 bases; junction bases outside the gene matches: 6. Germline assignment: CDR1 SGHRS and CDR2 YFSETQ. This chain's CDR3 is CASSLELAGANEQFF. The DNA of the CDR3 is TGCGCCAGCAGCTTGGAACTAGCGGGAGCGAACGAGCAGTTCTTC.

This chain joins TRBV7-9 and TRBJ1-2; no clear D. Looked up from germline, CDR1 is SEHNR and CDR2 is FQNEAQ (reference sequence). This CDR3 has 13 amino acids. Trimming removed 5 bases from V and 4 bases from J, with 11 bases in between. The CDR3 DNA reads TGTGCCAGCAGCGTGGACGTGATCTATGGCTACACCTTC. It yields the protein CASSVDVIYGYTF.